The clone carrying this T cell receptor (beta chain) has just a few counts. Its antigen is still unknown. Positive CCR7 selection of CD45RO-negative cells yielded the naive CD8 cells, and terminally differentiated effector memory CD45RA+ cells were excluded. The sample comes from a study of shared clonotypes between healthy human individuals. Overall study findings and caveats: Tissues were not sampled, only blood, and their repertoires likely differ.

Looked up from germline, CDR1 is KGHSH and CDR2 is LQKENI. The CDR3 is made up of 14 amino acids. V shed 6 bases and J 5 bases; nucleotides not matched to a gene: 8. Every immunoSEQ plate was one replicate of a subset's evenly spread DNA. Only in-frame clones appear in the TCRdb table, and some are missing; sequencing was by immunoSEQ multiplex PCR. Of about 2 million clones in the sample, around 96% were seen once. The sequencing sample was made of naive CD8+ T cells sorted from blood. The TCR was taken from a man between 18 and 35 years old in good health. This chain joins TRBV18 and TRBJ2-5; TRBD1 matches 8 bases. CDR3 region: CASSHGTGPETQYF. The CDR3 DNA reads as TGTGCCAGCTCTCATGGGACAGGACCCGAGACCCAGTACTTC.